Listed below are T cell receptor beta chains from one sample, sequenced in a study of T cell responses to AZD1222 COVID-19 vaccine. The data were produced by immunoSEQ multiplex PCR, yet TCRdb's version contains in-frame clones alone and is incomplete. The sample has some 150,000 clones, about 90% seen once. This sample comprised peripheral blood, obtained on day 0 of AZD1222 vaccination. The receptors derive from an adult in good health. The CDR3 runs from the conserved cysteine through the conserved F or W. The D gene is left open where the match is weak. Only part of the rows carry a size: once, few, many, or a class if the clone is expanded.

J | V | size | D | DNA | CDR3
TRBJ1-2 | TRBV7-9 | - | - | TGTGCCAGCAGCTTAGGACAGTTGCAGGGCTACACCTTC | CASSLGQLQGYTF
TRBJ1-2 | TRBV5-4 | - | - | TGTGCCAGCAGCTTGGACAGACGCGGCTACACCTTC | CASSLDRRGYTF
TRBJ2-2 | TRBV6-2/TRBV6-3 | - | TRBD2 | TGTGCCAGCAGCTCGGGACTAGCGGTGGGAGGAACCGGGGAGCTGTTTTTT | CASSSGLAVGGTGELFF
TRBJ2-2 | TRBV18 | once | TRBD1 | TGTGCCAGCTCACCAGGACAGGACACCGGGGAGCTGTTTTTT | CASSPGQDTGELFF
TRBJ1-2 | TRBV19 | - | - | TGTGCCAGTAGTATTAGTTCCGGCCACTATGGCTACACCTTC | CASSISSGHYGYTF
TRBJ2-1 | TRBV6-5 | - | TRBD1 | TGTGCCAGCAGTTACTCCTTCGGGACAGACAATGAGCAGTTCTTC | CASSYSFGTDNEQFF
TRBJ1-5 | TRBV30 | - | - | TGTGCCTGGAGTGTACGGGACGGGCCCCCGTCGGATCAGCCCCAGCATTTT | CAWSVRDGPPSDQPQHF
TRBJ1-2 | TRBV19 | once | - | TGTGCCAGTAGTATAGCAGTCCATACCTATGGCTACACCTTC | CASSIAVHTYGYTF
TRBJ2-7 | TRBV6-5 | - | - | TGTGCCAGCATCAACCTTCCCGGGAGCAGCCTACGGTACTTC | CASINLPGSSLRYF
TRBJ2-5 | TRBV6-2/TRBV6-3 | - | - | TGTGCCAGCAGTTCAACCCCCAGGGAGACCCAGTACTTC | CASSSTPRETQYF
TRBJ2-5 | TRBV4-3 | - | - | TGCGCCAGCAGCCAAGGGAGGGGGGATTTGGAGACCCAGTACTTC | CASSQGRGDLETQYF
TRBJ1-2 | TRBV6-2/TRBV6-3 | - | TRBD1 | TGTGCCAGCAGTTTCGCCGGGACAGGGGGTGACGACTATGGCTACACCTTC | CASSFAGTGGDDYGYTF
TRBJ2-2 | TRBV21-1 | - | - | TGTGCCAGCAGCAAAGAGGTAACTAGCGGGAGGAACACCGGGGAGCTGTTTTTT | CASSKEVTSGRNTGELFF
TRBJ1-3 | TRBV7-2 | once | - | TGTGCCAGCAGCCTCCGCGGCTCTGGAAACACCATATATTTT | CASSLRGSGNTIYF
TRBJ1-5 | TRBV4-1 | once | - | TGCGCCAGCAGCCAAGATTCCAGCCCCGGGGCCCAGCATTTT | CASSQDSSPGAQHF
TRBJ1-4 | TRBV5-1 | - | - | TGCGCCAGCAGCTTAACAGGCCCAAATGAAAAACTGTTTTTT | CASSLTGPNEKLFF
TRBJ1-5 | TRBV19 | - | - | TGTGCCAGTAGTCCCCGTGGGGGAAGGAGCAATCAGCCCCAGCATTTT | CASSPRGGRSNQPQHF
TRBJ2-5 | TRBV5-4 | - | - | TGTGCCAGCAGCCTTCAAGAGACCCAGTACTTC | CASSLQETQYF
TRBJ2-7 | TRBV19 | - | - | TGTGCCAGTAGTATTCAACCATTAGGACAGCAGACCTACGAGCAGTACTTC | CASSIQPLGQQTYEQYF
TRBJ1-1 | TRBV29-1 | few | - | TGCAGCGTTGAGGGGCAGGCGGCATCAATGAACACTGAAGCTTTCTTT | CSVEGQAASMNTEAFF
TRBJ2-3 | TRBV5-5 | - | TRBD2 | TGTGCCAGCAGCTCCATAGCGGGAACGGATACGCAGTATTTT | CASSSIAGTDTQYF
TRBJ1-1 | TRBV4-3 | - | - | TGCGCCAGCAGCCAAGATTACCGGCTAGGGACTGAAGCTTTCTTT | CASSQDYRLGTEAFF
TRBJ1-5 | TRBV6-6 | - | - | TGTGCCAGCATGAGAGGTAGCAATCAGCCCCAGCATTTT | CASMRGSNQPQHF
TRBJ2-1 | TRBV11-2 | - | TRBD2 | TGTGCCAGCAGCTTAGTATTTGGGCCTAGCGGGCCCTACAATGAGCAGTTCTTC | CASSLVFGPSGPYNEQFF
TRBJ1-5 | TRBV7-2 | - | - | TGTGCCAGCAGCTTCTTTCCAGGGAGTCAGCCCCAGCATTTT | CASSFFPGSQPQHF
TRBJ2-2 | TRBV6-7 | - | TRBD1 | TGTGCCAGCAGTTACCGAGCAGGGGGTTCCTCGAACACCGGGGAGCTGTTTTTT | CASSYRAGGSSNTGELFF
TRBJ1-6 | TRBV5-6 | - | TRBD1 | TGTGCCAGCAGCTTGGCCTCGACAGGGGGTATAACACCCCTCCACTTT | CASSLASTGGITPLHF